Listed below are T cell receptor beta chains from one sample, sequenced in a study of somatic mutations in cytotoxic T cells in rheumatoid arthritis. Assay: immunoSEQ multiplex PCR; the TCRdb copy retains only in-frame clones and omits some. This table holds around 4,500 clones, approximately 80% found once. The sequenced material came from CD8+ T cells sorted from blood. Every receptor here comes from a man aged 65 to 79 with rheumatoid arthritis. Each CDR3 is given with its conserved first and last residue. The D gene is left open where the match is weak.

>TRBD1|TRBJ1-4|TRBV27
CASSLSGGQGANEKLFF
>.|TRBJ1-5|TRBV7-6
CASSFGPAGNQPQHF
>TRBD1|TRBJ1-5|TRBV4-1
CASSHGQGNQPQHF
>TRBD1|TRBJ1-2|TRBV6-6
CASSYDGQGRYGYTF
>TRBD2|TRBJ2-1|TRBV7-6
CASSFVEREGHEQFF
>TRBD2|TRBJ2-7|TRBV7-8
CASRDSGRFSYEQYF
>.|TRBJ2-5|TRBV7-9
CASSSPGHTQETQYF
>.|TRBJ2-7|TRBV21-1
CASRKDRAGYEQYF
>TRBD1|.|TRBV27
CASSLGRGLSYEQYF
>TRBD1|TRBJ1-5|TRBV2
CASSSNRGSNQPQHF
>TRBD1|TRBJ2-7|TRBV7-6
CASSLGPAGGRYEQYF
>TRBD1|TRBJ2-7|TRBV5-4
CASSFQGASYEQYF
>.|TRBJ2-7|TRBV19
CASSLTGTYEQYF
>TRBD1|TRBJ2-7|TRBV5-6
CASSIGTGTYEQYF
>TRBD2|TRBJ2-1|TRBV5-1
CASSPNPGLAGTNEQFF
>TRBD1|TRBJ1-3|TRBV6-1
CASTLGQSSGNTIYF
>.|TRBJ2-7|TRBV5-3
CARSLVQGMGQQYF
>TRBD2|TRBJ2-2|TRBV2
CASSEREANTGELFF
>.|TRBJ2-5|TRBV28
CASSFSLQETQYF
>.|TRBJ2-1|TRBV27
CASRTPDEGYNEQFF
>.|TRBJ2-3|TRBV7-8
CASSLWGGTSTDTQYF
>.|TRBJ2-1|TRBV9
CASSVGENNEQFF
>TRBD1|TRBJ1-1|TRBV5-6
CASSLANRGHTEAFF
>TRBD2|TRBJ2-7|TRBV2
CASIGAGGFGEQYF
>.|TRBJ2-7|TRBV27
CASSLLGGTYEQYF
>.|TRBJ2-3|TRBV19
CASSAGLGADTQYF
>TRBD1|TRBJ2-5|TRBV14
CASSEGDRVQETQYF
>.|TRBJ2-2|TRBV27
CASSLYRVERELFF
>.|TRBJ2-6|TRBV13
CASSCGQLSQSRANVLTF
>TRBD1|TRBJ2-7|TRBV9
CASSVTGGNEQYF
>TRBD2|TRBJ2-1|TRBV6-5
CASSYSAWGGNEQFF
>.|TRBJ2-1|TRBV7-9
CASSSIPAGPQGNEQFF